This T cell receptor (beta chain) derives from a study of Tregs in tolerant kidney transplant recipients. Recipient PBMCs carried a CFSE label and met irradiated graft donor PBMCs for five to seven days before FACS sorting. From germline, CDR1 is ENHRY and CDR2 SYGVKD. The V gene lost 0 bases and the J gene lost 6 bases, with 5 bases spanning the gap. The CDR3 contains 12 residues. The assay was immunoSEQ multiplex PCR, and TCRdb's table has in-frame clones only and misses some. The sample table sets out fewer than 3,000 clones. Study-wide findings and caveats: In tolerant patients, donor-specific Tregs outgrew total Tregs, suggesting antigen-driven expansion.

By frequency, this clone registers large. Its cognate antigen is unknown. The DNA ends 3 residues before the CDR3 does, and the rest of the CDR3 is filled in from the germline J gene. The J gene is TRBJ1-1, the V gene TRBV10-3; D remains unclear. The receptor's source is a human patient who received a combined kidney and bone marrow transplant. Material: CD8+ T cells from blood cultured with allogeneic cells, obtained before the transplant. Partial CDR3 DNA: TGTGCCATCAGTGAGTCTTCGGCTGAA. Translated, it gives CAISESSAE. The entire CDR3 is CAISESSAEAFF.